These 4 T cell receptor beta chains were sequenced from one sample in a study of Graves' ophthalmopathy and Graves' hyperthyroidism. The authors amplified TCR beta CDR3 regions, and they did so from RNA transcripts for repertoire sequencing. RT-PCR was first run with HTBI primers, then multiplex PCR in a second round. In TCRdb, the multiplex PCR reads were re-called with MiXCR into one record per CDR3 protein. Altogether about 170,000 distinct CDR3 sequences are present, approximately 40% being singletons, with the ten largest covering less than 6%. Sequencing used peripheral blood. These receptors all come from a woman between 40 and 50 years old with Graves' ophthalmopathy.

This clonotype was counted at least ten times. This chain connects TRBV6-2 or TRBV6-3 to TRBJ1-1, with D maybe TRBD1 (6 bases). Germline CDR1 is MNHEY and CDR2 is SVGEGT. Trimming pared 10 bases from V and 0 bases from J, leaving 9 bases between. This CDR3 region has 12 residues. CDR3 region: CATQGLNTEAFF. Written as DNA, the CDR3 is TGTGCCACCCAGGGGTTGAACACTGAAGCTTTCTTT.

The genes are TRBV12-3 or TRBV12-4 and TRBJ2-2, with a weak D call TRBD2 (5 bases). This CDR3 spans 16 amino acids. V lost 1 base to trimming and J lost 6 bases, with 15 bases between them. The CDR3 here is CASSLGTRSGSGELFF. In nucleotides, the CDR3 is TGTGCCAGCAGTTTAGGGACTCGCTCTGGGTCCGGGGAGCTGTTTTTT.

The rearrangement uses TRBV2 and TRBJ2-5; the D is unclear. The CDR3 has 14 residues. Germline CDR1 SNHLY, CDR2 FYNNEI. V gave up 2 bases and J gave up 1 base, with 8 bases separating them. The CDR3 DNA follows: TGTGCCAGCAGTGAATTGGTCTTCCAAGAGACCCAGTACTTC. It translates to CASSELVFQETQYF.

This clonotype was detected many times. The chain recombines TRBV5-1 with TRBJ1-1, with D uncertain. Trimming removed 3 bases at V and 2 bases at J, with 8 bases between. This CDR3 contains 13 residues. Germline CDR1 and CDR2: SGHRS and YFSETQ. The CDR3 protein is CASSSPPNTEAFF. The CDR3 region has the DNA TGCGCCAGCAGCTCGCCACCTAACACTGAAGCTTTCTTT.